This passage covers 4 T cell receptor beta chains from one sample sequenced in a study of CD4+ T cells in melanoma. Here immunoSEQ multiplex PCR was the method, and the copy in TCRdb shows in-frame clones only, minus some. The specimen's table records a few dozen clones. Sequencing used cells from a culture (not recorded whether cultured in vitro). These receptors were collected from a human donor with melanoma.

The chain recombines TRBV5-6 with TRBJ2-7; the D gene is possibly TRBD2 (5 bases). Germline V CDR1 and CDR2: SGHDT, YYEEEE. Trimming stripped 0 bases from V and 3 bases from J, with 13 bases between. The CDR3 length is 15 residues. The CDR3 sequence: CASSLGPGFGYEQYF. CDR3 in DNA: TGTGCCAGCAGCTTGGGACCGGGGTTCGGCTACGAGCAGTACTTC.

The chain combines TRBV3-1 (or the pseudogene TRBV3-2) with TRBJ2-3; D is unclear. CDR3 length equals 17 residues. CDR1 is LGHDT, CDR2 YNNKEL, per germline (reference sequence). Between the trimmed V and J ends, which lost 5 bases and 5 bases, there was a span of 23 bases. CDR3 loop: CASSNSDPIVMQDTQYF. Here the CDR3 DNA reads TGTGCCAGCAGCAATTCTGATCCCATTGTCATGCAAGATACGCAGTATTTT.

The J gene is TRBJ2-7, the V gene TRBV10-3; no clear D gene. CDR1 and CDR2 (germline): ENHRY, SYGVKD. The V end was cut by 4 bases, the J end by 6 bases, with 13 bases between. This CDR3 has 13 amino acids. CDR3 nucleotides: TGTGCCATCAGTGCGAACGGAATGGGCGAGCAGTACTTC. Amino acid sequence: CAISANGMGEQYF.

This clone appeared a single time. The chain joins TRBV5-4 to TRBJ2-7; 8 bases agree with TRBD2. Germline loops: CDR1 SGHNT, CDR2 YYREEE (reference sequence). The V gene end was trimmed by 4 bases and the J gene end by 1 base; junction bases not matched to a gene: 7. The CDR3 spans 15 residues. Written as DNA, the CDR3 is TGTGCCAGCAGCCTCACTAGCGGACAATCCTACGAGCAGTACTTC. As protein: CASSLTSGQSYEQYF. The whole variable domain, remainder taken from reference TRBV5-4 and TRBJ2-7, is ETGVTQSPTHLIKTRGQQVTLRCSSQSGHNTVSWYQQALGQGPQFIFQYYREEENGRGNFPPRFSGLQFPNYSSELNVNALELDDSALYLCASSLTSGQSYEQYFGPGTRLTVT.